The clone carrying this TCR beta chain appeared once. Its target is unknown. Germline V gene sequence: CDR1 SGHVS, CDR2 FQNEAQ. The length of the CDR3 is 16 residues. Losses at the gene ends were 4 bases for V and 6 bases for J; bases not matched to a gene: 13. The data derive from a study of cytomegalovirus exposure and HLA in healthy donors. The PCR was carried out with 60 Vbeta primers and 13 Jbeta primers. Generated by immunoSEQ multiplex PCR, the TCRdb table keeps only in-frame clones and is missing some. The data hold approximately 180,000 clones, with about four fifths observed a single time. General study points: In vitro assays verified that three CMV-associated chains recognized CMV antigens specifically.

The specimen was PBMCs. The gene calls are TRBV7-8 and TRBJ2-3; 7 bases match TRBD2. The TCR sequence derives from a woman aged 35 to 49 in good health and CMV-seronegative. This chain's CDR3 is CASSSATSWGGDTQYF. DNA of the CDR3: TGTGCCAGCAGCTCGGCGACTAGCTGGGGGGGGGATACGCAGTATTTT.